These T cell receptor beta chains were read from a single sample in a study of T cell changes during pregnancy in multiple sclerosis. The table came from immunoSEQ multiplex PCR; TCRdb's copy has only in-frame clones and leaves some out. The repertoire holds tens of thousands of clones, about 93% seen once, with under 0.85% in the top ten. The sample consisted of peripheral blood, taken in the third trimester of pregnancy. These TCRs come from a female donor with multiple sclerosis, enrolled in a pregnancy study. CDR3s include the opening cysteine and the closing phenylalanine or tryptophan. The D gene is left open where the match is weak. The size entry is marked missing in some rows and otherwise reads once, few, many or a size class.

CASRKLTVTSTDTQYF | TGTGCCAGCAGAAAATTGACAGTAACTAGCACAGATACGCAGTATTTT | TRBJ2-3 | - | - | 16 | TRBV7-9
CASSQDYRIGRYPYF | TGCGCCAGCAGCCAAGATTACCGTATCGGGAGGTATCCCTACTTC | TRBJ2-5 | TRBD2 | - | 15 | TRBV4-3
CASSVVVAGAYNEQFF | TGTGCCAGCAGCGTAGTGGTAGCGGGAGCATACAATGAGCAGTTCTTC | TRBJ2-1 | TRBD2 | - | 16 | TRBV9
CASSQGTLYGYTF | TGCGCCAGCAGCCAGGGGACACTCTATGGCTACACCTTC | TRBJ1-2 | - | - | 13 | TRBV5-1
CASRRWRESGELFF | TGTGCCAGCAGGAGATGGCGGGAGTCCGGGGAGCTGTTTTTT | TRBJ2-2 | TRBD2 | - | 14 | TRBV27
CASSPTRGLYEQYF | TGTGCCAGCAGCCCTACCAGGGGGCTCTACGAGCAGTACTTC | TRBJ2-7 | TRBD1 | once | 14 | TRBV7-9
CSARVAEQFF | TGCAGTGCTAGAGTGGCTGAGCAGTTCTTC | TRBJ2-1 | - | - | 10 | TRBV20-1
CASSFFGTGPLNTEAFF | TGCGCCAGCAGCTTTTTCGGGACAGGGCCTTTAAACACTGAAGCTTTCTTT | TRBJ1-1 | TRBD1 | - | 17 | TRBV5-1
CASSLGQGAYGANVLTF | TGCGCCAGCAGCTTAGGACAGGGGGCTTATGGGGCCAACGTCCTGACTTTC | TRBJ2-6 | TRBD1 | once | 17 | TRBV5-1
CASSELQEKLFF | TGTGCCAGCAGTGAGTTACAGGAAAAACTGTTTTTT | TRBJ1-4 | - | - | 12 | TRBV25-1
CASSSLGGKSGNTIYF | TGTGCCAGCAGTTCGCTCGGGGGAAAGAGTGGAAACACCATATATTTT | TRBJ1-3 | - | - | 16 | TRBV28
CASSLYWTGAIETQYF | TGTGCCAGCAGTTTATATTGGACAGGGGCTATCGAGACCCAGTACTTC | TRBJ2-5 | TRBD1 | - | 16 | TRBV27
CASSIVDYYGGYTF | TGTGCCAGTAGTATTGTGGACTACTACGGTGGCTACACCTTC | TRBJ1-2 | - | few | 14 | TRBV19
CASSPLAGAYNEQFF | TGTGCCAGCAGTCCATTGGCGGGAGCCTACAATGAGCAGTTCTTC | TRBJ2-1 | TRBD2 | once | 15 | TRBV27
CASSPDSSNQPQHF | TGCGCCAGCAGCCCGGACAGTTCGAATCAGCCCCAGCATTTT | TRBJ1-5 | - | - | 14 | TRBV4-3
CASSPRTVSYEQYF | TGTGCCAGCAGCCCCCGGACAGTCTCCTACGAGCAGTACTTC | TRBJ2-7 | - | - | 14 | TRBV11-2
CASSLGAQAEQYF | TGTGCCAGCAGTTTAGGTGCCCAGGCAGAGCAGTACTTC | TRBJ2-7 | - | once | 13 | TRBV27
CASSTGEWGQETQYF | TGTGCCAGCAGCACAGGGGAGTGGGGACAAGAGACCCAGTACTTC | TRBJ2-5 | TRBD1 | - | 15 | TRBV9
CASSNHGTENSYGYTF | TGTGCCAGCAGCAATCATGGGACAGAGAACTCCTATGGCTACACCTTC | TRBJ1-2 | TRBD1 | - | 16 | TRBV7-9
CASSLGTDLFSGNTIYF | TGTGCCAGTAGTCTCGGGACAGACCTTTTCTCTGGAAACACCATATATTTT | TRBJ1-3 | TRBD1 | - | 17 | TRBV19
CASSEPDRGSYNEQFF | TGTGCCAGCAGTGAACCGGACAGGGGCTCCTACAATGAGCAGTTCTTC | TRBJ2-1 | TRBD1 | - | 16 | TRBV2
CSPRGGNTQYF | TGCAGCCCCCGGGGTGGGAATACGCAGTATTTT | TRBJ2-3 | - | - | 11 | TRBV29-1
CASSPTHRLAGGVGEQFF | TGTGCCAGCAGCCCAACCCATCGACTAGCGGGGGGGGTCGGTGAGCAGTTCTTC | TRBJ2-1 | TRBD2 | - | 18 | TRBV4-2
CASSSRANTGELFF | TGTGCCAGTAGTTCCCGGGCGAACACCGGGGAGCTGTTTTTT | TRBJ2-2 | - | - | 14 | TRBV19
CASSRGGSTDTQYF | TGTGCCAGTTCCCGAGGCGGGTCCACAGATACGCAGTATTTT | TRBJ2-3 | - | - | 14 | TRBV27
CASTVGLAGSYNEQFF | TGCGCCAGCACCGTAGGACTAGCGGGGTCCTACAATGAGCAGTTCTTC | TRBJ2-1 | TRBD2 | - | 16 | TRBV5-1
CASRGQATDTQYF | TGTGCCTCCAGGGGGCAAGCCACAGATACGCAGTATTTT | TRBJ2-3 | TRBD1 | - | 13 | TRBV19
CASSARLASGANVLTF | TGTGCCAGCAGCGCTAGACTAGCTTCTGGGGCCAACGTCCTGACTTTC | TRBJ2-6 | TRBD2 | - | 16 | TRBV2
CASSKRQGVDTEAFF | TGTGCCAGTAGTAAAAGACAGGGGGTAGACACTGAAGCTTTCTTT | TRBJ1-1 | TRBD1 | - | 15 | TRBV19
CASSVGQGSVRYGYTF | TGTGCCAGCAGCGTCGGACAGGGTTCCGTTAGGTATGGCTACACCTTC | TRBJ1-2 | TRBD1 | - | 16 | TRBV9
CASSLGRGNQPQHF | TGTGCCAGCAGCTTAGGCAGGGGGAATCAGCCCCAGCATTTT | TRBJ1-5 | TRBD1 | - | 14 | TRBV7-9
CASSRPDRVRTGELFF | TGTGCCAGCAGCCGACCGGACAGGGTGCGCACCGGGGAGCTGTTTTTT | TRBJ2-2 | TRBD1 | - | 16 | TRBV5-6
CASSLTRDSVYGYTF | TGTGCCAGCAGTCTAACACGGGACAGCGTGTATGGCTACACCTTC | TRBJ1-2 | TRBD1 | - | 15 | TRBV6-5
CASRPGQGHNEQFF | TGTGCCAGCAGACCGGGACAGGGTCACAATGAGCAGTTCTTC | TRBJ2-1 | TRBD1 | - | 14 | TRBV6-6
CASRWTGQGDTQYF | TGCGCCAGCAGGTGGACAGGGCAGGGAGATACGCAGTATTTT | TRBJ2-3 | TRBD1 | - | 14 | TRBV5-1
CSVETGGTHNEQFF | TGCAGCGTTGAAACAGGGGGCACCCACAATGAGCAGTTCTTC | TRBJ2-1 | TRBD1 | - | 14 | TRBV29-1
CASSIGRTGASYEQYF | TGTGCCAGTAGTATAGGAAGGACAGGGGCTTCCTACGAGCAGTACTTC | TRBJ2-7 | TRBD1 | - | 16 | TRBV19
CARETSADTQYF | TGTGCCAGAGAGACTAGCGCAGATACGCAGTATTTT | TRBJ2-3 | TRBD2 | - | 12 | TRBV2
CASSESGGASHGYTF | TGTGCCAGCTCCGAATCAGGGGGCGCGTCACATGGCTACACCTTC | TRBJ1-2 | TRBD1 | few | 15 | TRBV10-3
CASSLSGVSANTGELFF | TGTGCCAGCAGTTTAAGCGGGGTCAGCGCGAACACCGGGGAGCTGTTTTTT | TRBJ2-2 | TRBD2 | - | 17 | TRBV28
CASSPQPGQSNYGYTF | TGTGCCAGCAGCCCTCAACCAGGACAATCCAACTATGGCTACACCTTC | TRBJ1-2 | - | - | 16 | TRBV7-2
CASSLEVVYEQYF | TGCGCCAGCAGCTTGGAAGTAGTCTACGAGCAGTACTTC | TRBJ2-7 | - | - | 13 | TRBV5-1
CASSRDASALGSYEQYF | TGTGCCAGCAGCCGAGATGCTAGCGCCCTAGGCTCCTACGAGCAGTACTTC | TRBJ2-7 | - | - | 17 | TRBV5-4
CASSLFGGNEQFF | TGTGCCAGCAGCCTGTTTGGGGGGAATGAGCAGTTCTTC | TRBJ2-1 | - | - | 13 | TRBV5-5
CASSLANAAKAGGYTF | TGTGCCAGCAGCTTAGCGAACGCGGCTAAAGCGGGTGGCTACACCTTC | TRBJ1-2 | - | - | 16 | TRBV7-9
CASSLGTSGSGAYNEQFF | TGTGCCAGCAGCTTAGGGACTAGCGGGAGCGGCGCCTACAATGAGCAGTTCTTC | TRBJ2-1 | TRBD2 | - | 18 | TRBV11-2
CASSIGGPYYGYTF | TGTGCCAGTAGTATAGGGGGGCCTTACTATGGCTACACCTTC | TRBJ1-2 | - | - | 14 | TRBV19
CASSRGGHEQYF | TGTGCCAGCAGCCGGGGTGGCCACGAGCAGTACTTC | TRBJ2-7 | - | - | 12 | TRBV7-9
CASSPRTVADTEAFF | TGCGCCAGCAGCCCCCGGACAGTCGCTGACACTGAAGCTTTCTTT | TRBJ1-1 | - | - | 15 | TRBV4-3
CASSFLGDFGNTIYF | TGTGCCAGCAGCTTTTTAGGGGACTTTGGAAACACCATATATTTT | TRBJ1-3 | - | - | 15 | TRBV5-4
CASSVSPGLAGGPYEQYF | TGTGCCAGCAGCGTAAGCCCTGGACTAGCGGGAGGGCCCTACGAGCAGTACTTC | TRBJ2-7 | TRBD2 | - | 18 | TRBV9